The 15 T cell receptor beta chains below were found in one sample sequenced in a study of T cell responses to AZD1222 COVID-19 vaccine. This table comes from immunoSEQ multiplex PCR, and its TCRdb copy is limited to in-frame clones, with some not included. The data contain over 85,000 clones, approximately 94% of them seen just once; the ten biggest clones take up about 3%. This specimen consisted of peripheral blood, obtained 28 days after the second AZD1222 dose. These receptors all come from an adult who received the AZD1222 COVID-19 vaccine.

A remark on this clone: Sequence at one end of the junction differs from germline and may be a read error. The V call is TRBV7-8, the J call TRBJ2-1, with unresolved D. In germline, CDR1 is SGHVS, CDR2 FQNEAQ. The CDR3 is 14 residues long. The DNA of the CDR3 is TGTGCCAGCAGGTTAGAAGGGCTAGATGTTGAGCAGTTCTTC. Translation: CASRLEGLDVEQFF.

The chain recombines TRBV27 with TRBJ1-1; a possible D gene is TRBD1 (6 bases). Trimming shortened V by 6 bases and J by 5 bases, and 16 bases separated the two germline ends. The CDR3 is 14 amino acids. CDR1 is MNHEY and CDR2 is SMNVEV in the germline V gene (reference sequence). The DNA of the CDR3 is TGTGCCAGCAGCGTACAGGGATGGGCTACTGAAGCTTTCTTT. Protein sequence: CASSVQGWATEAFF.

J is TRBJ1-2 and V is TRBV4-2; 9 nucleotides agree with TRBD1. CDR3 length: 14 amino acids. V trimming: 0 bases; J trimming: 8 bases; junction bases outside the gene matches: 4. Germline V CDR1 and CDR2: LGHNA, YNFKEQ. The CDR3 DNA follows: TGTGCCAGCAGCCAAGACAGACAGGGGGGAGGCTACACCTTC. Translated, it gives CASSQDRQGGGYTF.

The DNA of the CDR3 is TGTGCCAGCAGTTACGTGGCAGAAACCAGTTACCACACTGAAGCTTTCTTT. Encoded protein: CASSYVAETSYHTEAFF. This chain joins TRBV6-2 or TRBV6-3 and TRBJ1-1; D is unclear. With 2 bases removed from V and 3 bases from J, the gap between germline ends came to 19 bases. Germline V gene data show CDR1 as MNHEY and CDR2 as SVGEGT. The CDR3 is made up of 17 amino acids.

The genes are TRBV6-5 and TRBJ2-1; TRBD2 aligns across 11 bases. V trimming: 9 bases; J trimming: 3 bases; junction bases outside the gene matches: 7. The CDR3 consists of 15 residues. The germline gives CDR1 MNHEY, CDR2 SVGAGI. The CDR3 is CASSGRAPFYNEQFF. The DNA of the CDR3 is TGTGCCAGTAGCGGGAGGGCCCCCTTCTACAATGAGCAGTTCTTC.

The chain has TRBV28 and TRBJ2-1; D might be TRBD1 or TRBD2, each matching 5 bases. Germline V lookup: CDR1 MDHEN, CDR2 SYDVKM. V dropped 2 bases and J dropped 16 bases, with 21 bases sitting between them. The CDR3 length is 14 residues. This chain's CDR3 is CASSLGVRDQLFFF. DNA for the CDR3: TGTGCCAGCAGTTTAGGGGTCCGGGACCAGCTATTCTTCTTC.

The chain combines TRBV5-1 with TRBJ2-2, with 7 bases aligning to TRBD2. The germline V gene has CDR1 SGHRS and CDR2 YFSETQ. The ends lost 5 bases at V and 4 bases at J; junction bases unmatched: 5. The CDR3 is 14 residues long. The CDR3 sequence is CASRGLGATGELFF. Here the CDR3 DNA reads TGCGCCAGCAGAGGACTAGGGGCCACCGGGGAGCTGTTTTTT.

The chain uses TRBV7-9 and TRBJ1-3; a weak D match, TRBD1 (5 bases). Germline CDR1 is SEHNR and CDR2 is FQNEAQ (reference sequence). Trimming shortened V by 7 bases and J by 1 base, and 11 bases separated the two germline ends. The CDR3 consists of 14 residues. This chain's CDR3 is CASKGGESGNTIYF. DNA of the CDR3: TGTGCCAGCAAGGGAGGGGAATCTGGAAACACCATATATTTT.

This chain uses TRBV5-1 with TRBJ1-6; D gene unclear. This CDR3 contains 15 residues. V was clipped by 4 bases and J by 5 bases, with 13 bases between them. Germline loops: CDR1 SGHRS, CDR2 YFSETQ. The CDR3 is CASSPRSDDNSPLHF. DNA for the CDR3: TGCGCCAGCAGCCCGCGGTCAGACGATAATTCACCCCTCCACTTT. The variable domain in full, with the rest retrieved from reference TRBV5-1 and TRBJ1-6, is KAGVTQTPRYLIKTRGQQVTLSCSPISGHRSVSWYQQTPGQGLQFLFEYFSETQRNKGNFPGRFSGRQFSNSRSEMNVSTLELGDSALYLCASSPRSDDNSPLHFGNGTRLTVT.

The chain is built from TRBV5-4 and TRBJ2-1; 8 positions agree with TRBD2. There are 16 residues in the CDR3. V shed 5 bases and J 9 bases; nucleotides not matched to a gene: 16. In germline, CDR1 is SGHNT, CDR2 YYREEE (reference sequence). CDR3: CASRSDSGLEYREQFF. The CDR3 DNA reads TGTGCCAGCAGATCGGATTCGGGACTAGAGTATCGTGAGCAGTTCTTC.

V is TRBV4-1 and J is TRBJ2-3; 8 bases agree with TRBD1. J was trimmed by 0 bases and V by 3 bases; bases with no gene match: 5. CDR3 length: 16 residues. CDR1 is MGHRA, CDR2 YSYEKL, per germline. The CDR3 loop reads CASSHGQGASTDTQYF. For the CDR3, the DNA is TGCGCCAGCAGCCACGGACAGGGAGCTAGCACAGATACGCAGTATTTT.

This clone occurred once. V and J are TRBV19 and TRBJ1-1, with a tentative D call TRBD1 (5 bases). There are 17 residues in the CDR3. Germline CDR1 and CDR2: LNHDA and SQIVND (reference sequence). V was cut by 3 bases and J by 5 bases, with 22 bases left in between. The CDR3 reads CASSIGWAQGDRTEAFF. In DNA form, the CDR3 reads TGTGCCAGTAGTATCGGGTGGGCCCAAGGGGATAGGACTGAAGCTTTCTTT.

This chain uses TRBV6-6 with TRBJ1-3; tentative D call: TRBD1 (5 bases). The CDR3 covers 15 residues. Germline CDR1 reads MNHNY; CDR2 reads SVGAGI (reference sequence). Trimming took 2 bases from V and 3 from J, leaving 11 bases between them. The CDR3 DNA reads TGTGCCAGCAGTTACATCTGGCAGGGTGGAAACACCATATATTTT. Protein: CASSYIWQGGNTIYF.

The J gene is TRBJ2-3, the V gene TRBV27; 10 bases align to TRBD2. V shed 8 bases, J shed 2 bases, and the junction held 19 bases outside the gene matches. The CDR3 loop spans 19 amino acids. The germline V gene has CDR1 MNHEY and CDR2 SMNVEV (reference sequence). The CDR3 coding sequence is TGTGCCAGCCGAAGCAAGGGGGCAGGACTAGCGGAATACACAGATACGCAGTATTTT. This encodes CASRSKGAGLAEYTDTQYF.

The chain is built from TRBV29-1 and TRBJ1-1; D uncertain. Trimming pared 4 bases from V and 6 bases from J, leaving 9 bases between. This CDR3 comprises 11 residues. CDR1 is SQVTM and CDR2 is ANQGSEA in the germline V gene. CDR3 loop: CSVAGRAEAFF. The CDR3, as DNA: TGCAGCGTTGCGGGCAGAGCTGAAGCTTTCTTT. Variable domain in full (rest from reference TRBV29-1 and TRBJ1-1): SAVISQKPSRDICQRGTSLTIQCQVDSQVTMMFWYRQQPGQSLTLIATANQGSEATYESGFVIDKFPISRPNLTFSTLTVSNMSPEDSSIYLCSVAGRAEAFFGQGTRLTVV.